A selection of T cell receptor beta chains follows, all from one sample in a study of CD8+CD57+ T cells in acquired aplastic anemia. TCRdb analysed the reads with MiXCR anew, one entry per CDR3 protein. The data show about 200,000 distinct CDR3 sequences, roughly two thirds seen once. The specimen was sorted CD4+, CD8+, or CD8+CD57+ T cells (not recorded which) from PBMCs. These TCRs come from a human donor with aplastic anemia. CDR3s include the opening cysteine and the closing phenylalanine or tryptophan. Fields, in order: CDR3 DNA, CDR3 protein, clone size, J gene, V gene, D gene. D genes are given only for firm matches. Expanded clones get a size class; other rows say once, few or many, or leave the size out.

CDR3 DNA: TGTGCCAGCAGTGAGTTAATAAACTATGGCTACACCTTC; CDR3 protein: CASSELINYGYTF; clone size: -; J gene: TRBJ1-2; V gene: TRBV25-1; D gene: -
CDR3 DNA: TGCGCCAGCAGCTTGGCCCGGGCGGGAGCAGCAGATACGCAGTATTTT; CDR3 protein: CASSLARAGAADTQYF; clone size: -; J gene: TRBJ2-3; V gene: TRBV7-9; D gene: TRBD2
CDR3 DNA: TGTGCCACCAGCAGAGAAAGGGCGGACTCCTACGGGCAGTACTTC; CDR3 protein: CATSRERADSYGQYF; clone size: -; J gene: TRBJ2-7; V gene: TRBV15; D gene: -
CDR3 DNA: TGTGCCAGCAGTTTCCTATCCCGACAGCACAATGAGCAGTTCTTC; CDR3 protein: CASSFLSRQHNEQFF; clone size: few; J gene: TRBJ2-1; V gene: TRBV27; D gene: -
CDR3 DNA: TGTGCCAGCAGCTTATCCGGCCATGAGCAGTTCTTC; CDR3 protein: CASSLSGHEQFF; clone size: -; J gene: TRBJ2-1; V gene: TRBV7-9; D gene: -
CDR3 DNA: TGTGCCAGCAGTTCAGACAGGAACACTGGGGAAGCTTTCTTT; CDR3 protein: CASSSDRNTGEAFF; clone size: many; J gene: TRBJ1-1; V gene: TRBV5-5; D gene: -
CDR3 DNA: TGTGCCAGCAGCCAAGGTGCGGGAGCAGCGAACACCGGGGAGCTGTTTTTT; CDR3 protein: CASSQGAGAANTGELFF; clone size: -; J gene: TRBJ2-2; V gene: TRBV4-2; D gene: TRBD2
CDR3 DNA: TGTGCCAGCAGTGATTGGCCAGTGAAGTCCTACGAGCAGTACTTC; CDR3 protein: CASSDWPVKSYEQYF; clone size: once; J gene: TRBJ2-7; V gene: TRBV2; D gene: -
CDR3 DNA: TGTGCCAGCAGTGTCCAGGGTGTATTCCGGGACACTGAAGCTTTCTTT; CDR3 protein: CASSVQGVFRDTEAFF; clone size: -; J gene: TRBJ1-1; V gene: TRBV2; D gene: -
CDR3 DNA: TGTGCCAGCAGTGATAGTTGGGGCCCCGCAGATACGCAGTATTTT; CDR3 protein: CASSDSWGPADTQYF; clone size: -; J gene: TRBJ2-3; V gene: TRBV2; D gene: -
CDR3 DNA: TGTGCCGGCAGCTCTTCAGGGGCCTCCTACGAGCAGTACTTC; CDR3 protein: CAGSSSGASYEQYF; clone size: -; J gene: TRBJ2-7; V gene: TRBV7-2; D gene: -
CDR3 DNA: TGCGCCAGCAGCGTGAAATCAGGGGAGGATACGCAGTATTTT; CDR3 protein: CASSVKSGEDTQYF; clone size: -; J gene: TRBJ2-3; V gene: TRBV5-1; D gene: -
CDR3 DNA: TGCGCCAGCAGCTTGTCGGGGGGTCAGACAGATACGCAGTATTTT; CDR3 protein: CASSLSGGQTDTQYF; clone size: -; J gene: TRBJ2-3; V gene: TRBV5-1; D gene: TRBD2
CDR3 DNA: TGTGCCAGCAGTGGGTTCGGGGGGCAGTTCTACGAGCAGTACTTC; CDR3 protein: CASSGFGGQFYEQYF; clone size: -; J gene: TRBJ2-7; V gene: TRBV2; D gene: -
CDR3 DNA: TGTGCCAGTAGTGTGAGGGATGTTAATCAGCCCCAGCATTTT; CDR3 protein: CASSVRDVNQPQHF; clone size: -; J gene: TRBJ1-5; V gene: TRBV19; D gene: -
CDR3 DNA: TGTGCCATCAGTGATTCCGAGGCAGGTCAGCCCCAGCATTTT; CDR3 protein: CAISDSEAGQPQHF; clone size: -; J gene: TRBJ1-5; V gene: TRBV10-3; D gene: -
CDR3 DNA: TGTGCCAGCAGCCCAACAGAAGACTATGGCTACACCTTC; CDR3 protein: CASSPTEDYGYTF; clone size: -; J gene: TRBJ1-2; V gene: TRBV3-1; D gene: -
CDR3 DNA: TGCAGTGCTAGAGCCGAGCCACGCAATTCACCCCTCCACTTT; CDR3 protein: CSARAEPRNSPLHF; clone size: -; J gene: TRBJ1-6; V gene: TRBV20-1; D gene: -
CDR3 DNA: TGTGCCAGTAGCCACAGGGAACCAAATCAGCCCCAGCATTTT; CDR3 protein: CASSHREPNQPQHF; clone size: few; J gene: TRBJ1-5; V gene: TRBV19; D gene: -
CDR3 DNA: TGTGCCAGTAGTATTGGGGACAGGGGATACGAGCAGTACTTC; CDR3 protein: CASSIGDRGYEQYF; clone size: many; J gene: TRBJ2-7; V gene: TRBV19; D gene: TRBD1
CDR3 DNA: TGTGCCAGCAGCTCAAGTCAGTACGGCACTGAAGCCTTCTTT; CDR3 protein: CASSSSQYGTEAFF; clone size: -; J gene: TRBJ1-1; V gene: TRBV13; D gene: -
CDR3 DNA: TGTGCCAGCAGCTTGTTCCGGGACTACACCTTC; CDR3 protein: CASSLFRDYTF; clone size: -; J gene: TRBJ1-2; V gene: TRBV5-6; D gene: -